The sequence of this T cell receptor beta chain was determined in a study of T cells in Graves' hyperthyroidism and ophthalmopathy. Whole-study findings and limits: Blood also contained most expanded thyroid clonotypes above 0.001. The model made its ophthalmopathy prediction, and onset followed a median approximately six months later.

Regarding this clonotype: Its antigen remains unknown.

The TCR beta CDR3 regions underwent amplification using RNA transcripts as the source. In the first-round RT-PCR of the TCR CDR3, the HTBI primer set was used. TCRdb recomputed calls from the multiplex PCR reads with MiXCR, one row per CDR3 protein. The repertoire holds roughly 300,000 distinct CDR3 sequences, with over 11% as singletons. Each diagnosis was grounded in clinical symptoms, serum thyroxine and TRAb, thyroid ultrasound, and orbital computed tomography. The specimen sequenced was blood. The origin of this receptor is a woman aged 30 to 39 with Graves' hyperthyroidism.

CDR3 sequence (DNA): TGTGCCAGCAGCCTGCACCTAGCGGGAGCCAGTGAGCAGTTCTTC. It is translated as CASSLHLAGASEQFF. The chain has TRBV7-3 and TRBJ2-1, with TRBD2 identical over 10 bases. This CDR3 region has 15 residues. Germline V lookup: CDR1 SGHTA, CDR2 FQGTGA. V lost 5 bases to trimming and J lost 9 bases; unmatched junction nucleotides: 10.